This T cell receptor beta chain derives from a study of T-cell memory formation after mild COVID-19. Study-wide points: Clones that contracted clustered mainly in CM and EM if CD4+ and in EMRA if CD8+.

Trimming cost V 6 bases and J 1 base, with 10 bases left between them. Germline V gene lookup returns CDR1 LNHDA and CDR2 SQIVND (reference sequence). The length of the CDR3 is 14 residues. 5'RACE primed from the constant segment yielded TCR alpha and TCR beta cDNA libraries bearing sample barcodes and UMIs. A single record per CDR3 protein comes from TCRdb applying MiXCR to the 5' RACE reads. The profile shows about 320,000 distinct CDR3 sequences, about 13% of them singletons. About this clonotype itself: Its antigen is unknown.

The chain recombines TRBV19 with TRBJ2-1, with D unresolved. Sequenced sample: PBMCs or a T cell subset sorted from them (not recorded which). The sequence was collected from a man between 18 and 29 years old who had mild COVID-19 (a few samples of this study predate the infection). Cell type and time point are not known. DNA for the CDR3: TGTGCCAGTAGGAGCGTGGAATCCTACAATGAGCAGTTCTTC. Amino acid sequence: CASRSVESYNEQFF.